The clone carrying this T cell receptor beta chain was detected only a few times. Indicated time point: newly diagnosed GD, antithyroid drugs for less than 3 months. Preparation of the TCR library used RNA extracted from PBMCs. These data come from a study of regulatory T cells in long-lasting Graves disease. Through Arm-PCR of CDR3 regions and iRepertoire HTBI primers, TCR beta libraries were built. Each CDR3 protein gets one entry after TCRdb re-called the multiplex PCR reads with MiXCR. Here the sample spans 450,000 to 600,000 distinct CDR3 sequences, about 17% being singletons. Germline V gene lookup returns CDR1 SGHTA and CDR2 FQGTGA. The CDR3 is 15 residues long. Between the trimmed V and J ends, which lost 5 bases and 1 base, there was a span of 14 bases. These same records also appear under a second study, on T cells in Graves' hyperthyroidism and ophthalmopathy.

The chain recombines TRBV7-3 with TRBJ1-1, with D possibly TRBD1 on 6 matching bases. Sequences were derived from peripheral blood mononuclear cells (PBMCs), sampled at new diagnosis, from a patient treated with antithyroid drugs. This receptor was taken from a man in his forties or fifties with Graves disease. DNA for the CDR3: TGTGCCAGCAGCATAGGACGGGACAAGAACACTGAAGCTTTCTTT. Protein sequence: CASSIGRDKNTEAFF. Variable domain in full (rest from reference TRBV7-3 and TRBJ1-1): GAGVSQTPSNKVTEKGKYVELRCDPISGHTALYWYRQSLGQGPEFLIYFQGTGAADDSGLPNDRFFAVRPEGSVSTLKIQRTERGDSAVYLCASSIGRDKNTEAFFGQGTRLTVV.